This T cell receptor (beta chain) was sequenced during a study of cytomegalovirus exposure and HLA in healthy donors. In the study overall: Approximately 190 million T cells yielded roughly 120 million unique TCR beta sequences, as an earlier analysis found. Among the 300 to 500 donors who were genotyped, 81% fell in the genetic ancestry cluster that is associated with self-reported Caucasian donors.

Study-level findings and limits: Later analysis suggested most CMV-associated TCR beta chains were HLA-restricted. In a later analysis, a missense DCLRE1C variant was linked to TCR beta V- and J-gene trimming.

This CDR3 has 14 amino acids. Per the germline V gene, CDR1 is GTSNPN and CDR2 is SVGIG (reference sequence). V was clipped by 2 bases and J by 1 base, with 8 bases between them. A note on this clone: Antigen unknown.

The PCR ran on 60 Vbeta and 13 Jbeta primers. The protocol was immunoSEQ multiplex PCR, while the TCRdb copy is restricted to in-frame clones and leaves out a portion. The data contain about 110,000 clones, 70% of them seen just once; the ten biggest clones take up roughly a tenth. The clonotype was recovered from a man aged 40-55 years in good health and CMV-seropositive. V gene TRBV30 combines with J gene TRBJ2-2, with a possible D match to TRBD2 (5 bases). Sequencing was performed on PBMCs. This chain's CDR3 is CAWSIAMNTGELFF. CDR3 in DNA: TGTGCCTGGAGTATAGCGATGAACACCGGGGAGCTGTTTTTT. The entire variable domain, with the rest obtained from reference TRBV30 and TRBJ2-2, is as follows: SQTIHQWPATLVQPVGSPLSLECTVEGTSNPNLYWYRQAAGRGLQLLFYSVGIGQISSEVPQNLSASRPQDRQFILSSKKLLLSDSGFYLCAWSIAMNTGELFFGEGSRLTVL.